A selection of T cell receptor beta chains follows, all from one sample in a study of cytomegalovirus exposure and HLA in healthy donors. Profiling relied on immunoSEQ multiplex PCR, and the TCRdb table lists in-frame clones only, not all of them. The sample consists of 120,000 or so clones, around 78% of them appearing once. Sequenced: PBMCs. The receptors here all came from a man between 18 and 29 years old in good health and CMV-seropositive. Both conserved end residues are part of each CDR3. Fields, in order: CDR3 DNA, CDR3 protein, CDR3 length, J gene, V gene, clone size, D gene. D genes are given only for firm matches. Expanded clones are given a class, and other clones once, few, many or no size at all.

TGCAGCGTTTGGGCTCCAGAAGCTTTCTTT,CSVWAPEAFF,10,TRBJ1-1,TRBV29-1,-,-
TGCGCCAGCAGCCAGCCCGGGACAGGGGGCTACGAGCAGTACTTC,CASSQPGTGGYEQYF,15,TRBJ2-7,TRBV4-1,-,TRBD1
TGTGCCAGCACCCAGGGGCCTCTCGGTGACGAGCAGTACTTC,CASTQGPLGDEQYF,14,TRBJ2-7,TRBV6-5,once,-
TGTGCCAGCAGTACCCGGGACAGGGGCCATCAGCCCCAGCATTTT,CASSTRDRGHQPQHF,15,TRBJ1-5,TRBV6-1,-,TRBD1
TGTGCCACCAGCAGGGAGGGTAACTCCTACGAGCAGTACTTC,CATSREGNSYEQYF,14,TRBJ2-7,TRBV15,-,-
TGTGCCAGCAGCCCGGGACAGAATAACTATGGCTACACCTTC,CASSPGQNNYGYTF,14,TRBJ1-2,TRBV11-2,-,TRBD1
TGTGCCAGCAGCCGCCTCGGGGGGGGGACGATAATCACAGATACGCAGTATTTT,CASSRLGGGTIITDTQYF,18,TRBJ2-3,TRBV14,-,TRBD2
TGTGCCATCTCCGGGGACAGGGACCTCTCTGGGGCCAACGTCCTGACTTTC,CAISGDRDLSGANVLTF,17,TRBJ2-6,TRBV10-3,-,TRBD1
TGTGCCAGCAGCTTCCTCCCGGGACACAAGAACACTGAAGCTTTCTTT,CASSFLPGHKNTEAFF,16,TRBJ1-1,TRBV7-3,many,-
TGTGCCAGCAGCTTAAGTTTCGCGAACAATGAGCAGTTCTTC,CASSLSFANNEQFF,14,TRBJ2-1,TRBV7-2,-,-
TGTGCCAGCAGCTTATTTCCTAGCGGGGGTCAAGAGACCCAGTACTTC,CASSLFPSGGQETQYF,16,TRBJ2-5,TRBV7-3,-,TRBD2
TGTGCCATCGGCGTCGGGGAGAACACTGAAGCTTTCTTT,CAIGVGENTEAFF,13,TRBJ1-1,TRBV10-3,-,-
TGTGCCAGCAGCTTAGCTAACGGGGATACGCAGTATTTT,CASSLANGDTQYF,13,TRBJ2-3,TRBV13,few,-
TGTGCCAGCAGCTTCAACGGGGGTAATACATACGAGCAGTACTTC,CASSFNGGNTYEQYF,15,TRBJ2-7,TRBV11-2,-,-
TGCGCCAGCAGCCAAGATTTTGCAGGGGTCACTAACTATGGCTACACCTTC,CASSQDFAGVTNYGYTF,17,TRBJ1-2,TRBV4-1,-,-
TGCGCCAGCGAGTCAGAGGTTTTCATCCTCGAGCAGTACTTC,CASESEVFILEQYF,14,TRBJ2-7,TRBV23-1,-,-
TGTGCCATTGCGACAGGGGAATCACCCCTCCACTTT,CAIATGESPLHF,12,TRBJ1-6,TRBV10-3,-,TRBD1
TGTGCCAGCAGCTTAGGAGCGGGGGCGACAGATACGCAGTATTTT,CASSLGAGATDTQYF,15,TRBJ2-3,TRBV11-2,-,TRBD2
TGTGCCAGCTCACCACCGGTTTTGGGGAGCTCTGGAAACACCATATATTTT,CASSPPVLGSSGNTIYF,17,TRBJ1-3,TRBV18,-,-
TGTGCCAGCAGCTTGGTCCCACGGGGTCCTTCCTACGAGCAGTACTTC,CASSLVPRGPSYEQYF,16,TRBJ2-7,TRBV5-6,-,-
TGTGCCAGTAGTGCGGGGACAGCTGGGAACACCATATATTTT,CASSAGTAGNTIYF,14,TRBJ1-3,TRBV19,-,TRBD1
TGTGCCAGCAGTTCTGGGACAGGGGGCGTTCAGCCCCAGCATTTT,CASSSGTGGVQPQHF,15,TRBJ1-5,TRBV6-1,few,TRBD1
TGTGCTAGTGGTTTGGGACAGGCATACGAGCAGTACTTC,CASGLGQAYEQYF,13,TRBJ2-7,TRBV12-5,-,-
TGTGCCAGCAGCGCGACAGGGGGCTGGGGGGACTATGGCTACACCTTC,CASSATGGWGDYGYTF,16,TRBJ1-2,TRBV2,-,TRBD1
TGTGCCAGCTCCGGGACAGGGGGCACCGGGGAGCTGTTTTTT,CASSGTGGTGELFF,14,TRBJ2-2,TRBV7-9,-,TRBD1
TGTGCTAGTGGTTTGGGTAGCTACGAGCAGTACTTC,CASGLGSYEQYF,12,TRBJ2-7,TRBV12-5,-,-
TGTGCCAGCAGCCAGACTAGAGGGGTCAATCAGCCCCAGCATTTT,CASSQTRGVNQPQHF,15,TRBJ1-5,TRBV7-2,once,-
TGTGCCAGCAGTTTACGACAGGCTACCATGAACACTGAAGCTTTCTTT,CASSLRQATMNTEAFF,16,TRBJ1-1,TRBV28,-,-
TGTGCCAGCAGTTTATACTACGGGACTGAAGCTTTCTTT,CASSLYYGTEAFF,13,TRBJ1-1,TRBV27,-,-
TGTGCCAGCAGCGCCGGGAACAGTGTTAACAATGAGCAGTTCTTC,CASSAGNSVNNEQFF,15,TRBJ2-1,TRBV9,-,-
TGTGCCTGGAGACCCTGGACAGGGTATGGAAACACCATATATTTT,CAWRPWTGYGNTIYF,15,TRBJ1-3,TRBV30,-,TRBD1
TGTGCCGCAGGGGTAGCGCGGAACAATGAGCAGTTCTTC,CAAGVARNNEQFF,13,TRBJ2-1,TRBV2,-,-
TGTGCCAGCAGACCCGGACAGGGCTATAATTCACCCCTCCACTTT,CASRPGQGYNSPLHF,15,TRBJ1-6,TRBV6-5,-,TRBD1
TGTGCCAGCAGCCTCGGGGGTGGGACCACTGAAGCTTTCTTT,CASSLGGGTTEAFF,14,TRBJ1-1,TRBV9,-,-
TGTGCCAGCAGCCCATCACCTACTAGCGGGCGGAACACCGGGGAGCTGTTTTTT,CASSPSPTSGRNTGELFF,18,TRBJ2-2,TRBV28,-,TRBD2
TGTGCCAGCAGTTTAACGGCGAATGGGGGGGGTCAGACCCAGTACTTC,CASSLTANGGGQTQYF,16,TRBJ2-5,TRBV28,-,TRBD2
TGCGCCAGCAGGGGACAGACCACAGATACGCAGTATTTT,CASRGQTTDTQYF,13,TRBJ2-3,TRBV5-1,-,TRBD1
TGTGCCTGGAACGGACAGGAAAGCTCCTACGAGCAGTACTTC,CAWNGQESSYEQYF,14,TRBJ2-7,TRBV30,-,TRBD1
TGTGCCAGCAGCCCCAACAGGGATTATTTCTCCTACGAGCAGTACTTC,CASSPNRDYFSYEQYF,16,TRBJ2-7,TRBV7-9,-,-
TGCGCCAGCAGCCCGGGACTAGCGGGAGGCCAAGAGACCCAGTACTTC,CASSPGLAGGQETQYF,16,TRBJ2-5,TRBV5-1,-,TRBD2
TGTGCCAGCAGCTCACAGAACAGGCTCCTCACAGATACGCAGTATTTT,CASSSQNRLLTDTQYF,16,TRBJ2-3,TRBV7-8,-,-
TGTGCCAGCAGTTCCAGGGGAATGGGCAATCAGCCCCAGCATTTT,CASSSRGMGNQPQHF,15,TRBJ1-5,TRBV28,-,-
TGTGCCAGCAGCTCTCGACAGGGCGCAACTAATGAAAAACTGTTTTTT,CASSSRQGATNEKLFF,16,TRBJ1-4,TRBV11-1,-,TRBD1
TGTGCCATCATGCCGGGACAAATGAACACTGAAGCTTTCTTT,CAIMPGQMNTEAFF,14,TRBJ1-1,TRBV10-3,-,-
TGTGCCAGCAGTGACCGGGCGGGGGGGCTAAGCGAGCAGTACTTC,CASSDRAGGLSEQYF,15,TRBJ2-7,TRBV6-1,-,TRBD2
TGTGCCTGGAGTGTACTAAATCTTCGGGAGGCTTTCTTT,CAWSVLNLREAFF,13,TRBJ1-1,TRBV30,-,-
TGTGCCAGCAGTTTTGGGGGGGAGCATAATTTT,CASSFGGEHNF,11,TRBJ2-3,TRBV28,-,TRBD2
TGCGCCAGTAAACTAGCGGGGGGGTCCTACAATGAGCAGTTCTTC,CASKLAGGSYNEQFF,15,TRBJ2-1,TRBV5-1,-,TRBD2
TGTGCCAGTGGGACAGCTAGCACAGATACGCAGTATTTT,CASGTASTDTQYF,13,TRBJ2-3,TRBV19,-,TRBD1
TGTGCCAGCTCACTCCGGGAGGATGGCTACACCTTC,CASSLREDGYTF,12,TRBJ1-2,TRBV18,few,-
TGTGCCATCACCTTTCCGGGGAACTATGGCTACACCTTC,CAITFPGNYGYTF,13,TRBJ1-2,TRBV28,-,-
TGCGCCAGCAGCTCGGGAGAGGTCCATCAGCCCCAGCATTTT,CASSSGEVHQPQHF,14,TRBJ1-5,TRBV5-1,-,-